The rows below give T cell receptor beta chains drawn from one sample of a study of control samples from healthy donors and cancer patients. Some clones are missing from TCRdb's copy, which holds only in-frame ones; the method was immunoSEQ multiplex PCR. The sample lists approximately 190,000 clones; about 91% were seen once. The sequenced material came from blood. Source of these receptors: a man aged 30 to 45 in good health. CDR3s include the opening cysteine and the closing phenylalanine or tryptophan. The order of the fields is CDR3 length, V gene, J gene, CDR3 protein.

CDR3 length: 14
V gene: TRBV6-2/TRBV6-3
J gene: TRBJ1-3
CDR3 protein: CASSYGSAGNTIYF

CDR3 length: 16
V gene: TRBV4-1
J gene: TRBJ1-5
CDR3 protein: CASSQEAQGINQPQHF

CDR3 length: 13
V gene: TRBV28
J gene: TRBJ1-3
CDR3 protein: CASSIMSGNTIYF

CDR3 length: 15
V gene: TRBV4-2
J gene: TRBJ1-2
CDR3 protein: CASSQPEASSGGYTF

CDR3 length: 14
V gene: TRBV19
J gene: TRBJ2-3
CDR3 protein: CASIDGGASDTQYF

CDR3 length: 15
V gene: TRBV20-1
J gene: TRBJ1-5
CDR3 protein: CSASETGGSNQPQHF

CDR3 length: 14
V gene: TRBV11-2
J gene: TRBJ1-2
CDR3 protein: CASRPGTPPYGYTF

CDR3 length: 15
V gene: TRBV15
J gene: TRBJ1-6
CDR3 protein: CATSRQRGPDSPLHF

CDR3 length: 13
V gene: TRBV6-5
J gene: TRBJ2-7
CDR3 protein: CASSAQGPPEQYF

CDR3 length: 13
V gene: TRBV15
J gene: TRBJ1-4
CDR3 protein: CATSRDTGEKLFF